This T cell receptor beta chain originates from a study of cytomegalovirus exposure and HLA in healthy donors. At the time of sampling, donors were nominally healthy, though unrecorded immune exposures were likely. Vbeta (60) and Jbeta (13) primers were used in the PCR. The repertoire was sequenced with immunoSEQ multiplex PCR; TCRdb's copy has only in-frame clones and lacks some. The sample yields 83,000 or so clones, roughly four fifths seen once. This clone appeared once. What it recognizes is unknown. Study outcomes and limitations: Analyses of presence and absence presupposed an approximately uniform sequencing depth across donors. Earlier analysis found most TCR beta V segments productive about 90% or about 30% of the time.

The sequence came from a young woman in good health and CMV-seronegative. The sequencing input was PBMCs.

The CDR3 DNA is TGTGCCAGCAGCTTAGCTCTTTGGGACAGGGGCAAGTCTGAGCAGTTCTTC. This codes for CASSLALWDRGKSEQFF. The chain recombines TRBV7-2 with TRBJ2-1; 10 bases agree with TRBD1. The CDR3 covers 17 residues. Germline loops: CDR1 SGHTA, CDR2 FQGNSA. With 0 bases clipped from V and 9 bases from J, the junction kept 11 bases outside the gene matches. Based on the CDR3 plus reference TRBV7-2 and TRBJ2-1, the full variable domain is GAGVSQSPSNKVTEKGKDVELRCDPISGHTALYWYRQSLGQGLEFLIYFQGNSAPDKSGLPSDRFSAERTGGSVSTLTIQRTQQEDSAVYLCASSLALWDRGKSEQFFGPGTRLTVL.